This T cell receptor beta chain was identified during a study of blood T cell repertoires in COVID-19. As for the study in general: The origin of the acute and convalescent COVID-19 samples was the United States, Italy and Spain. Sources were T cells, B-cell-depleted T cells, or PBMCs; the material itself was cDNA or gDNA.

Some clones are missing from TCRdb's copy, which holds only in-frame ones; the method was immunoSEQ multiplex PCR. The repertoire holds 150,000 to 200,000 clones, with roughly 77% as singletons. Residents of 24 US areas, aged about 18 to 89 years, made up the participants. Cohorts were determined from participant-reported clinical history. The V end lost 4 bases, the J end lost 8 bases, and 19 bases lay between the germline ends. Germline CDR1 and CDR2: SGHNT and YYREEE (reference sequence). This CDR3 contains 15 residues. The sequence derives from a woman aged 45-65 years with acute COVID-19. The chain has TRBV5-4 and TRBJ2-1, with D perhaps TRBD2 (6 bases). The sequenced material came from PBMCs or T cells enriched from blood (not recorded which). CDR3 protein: CASSPGGGRVDEQFF. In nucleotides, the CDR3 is TGTGCCAGCAGCCCCGGGGGAGGTCGAGTGGATGAGCAGTTCTTC.